This passage covers 28 T cell receptor beta chains from one sample sequenced in a study of T cell changes during pregnancy in multiple sclerosis. The data were produced by immunoSEQ multiplex PCR, yet TCRdb's version contains in-frame clones alone and is incomplete. This sample has 55,000 to 75,000 clones, with around 91% found just once. The material sequenced was peripheral blood, taken in the third trimester of pregnancy. The receptors were sampled from a female donor in good health, enrolled as a control in a pregnancy study.

V usage is TRBV19 and J usage is TRBJ2-7, with no clear D. Trimming took 1 base from V and 2 from J, leaving 12 bases between them. This CDR3 is 15 amino acids long. Germline V gene data show CDR1 as LNHDA and CDR2 as SQIVND (reference sequence). Here the CDR3 DNA reads TGTGCCAGTAGTATAGGAGCGAACACTCCCTACGAGCAGTACTTC. Its protein is CASSIGANTPYEQYF.

With regard to this clone: Other DNA variants within this sample encode the same CDR3. The V call is TRBV14, the J call TRBJ2-1; TRBD2 might be the D (6 bases). CDR3 length: 12 amino acids. Looked up from germline, CDR1 is SGHDN and CDR2 is FVKESK. V shed 2 bases and J shed 10 bases, with 9 bases lying between them. The DNA for the CDR3 is TGTGCCAGCAGCCAACTAAGCGGGGAGCAGTTCTTC. Its protein product is CASSQLSGEQFF. The full variable domain, its missing parts supplied by reference TRBV14 and TRBJ2-1, is EAGVTQFPSHSVIEKGQTVTLRCDPISGHDNLYWYRRVMGKEIKFLLHFVKESKQDESGMPNNRFLAERTGGTYSTLKVQPAELEDSGVYFCASSQLSGEQFFGPGTRLTVL.

Note on this clone: This specimen includes other DNA sequences encoding the same CDR3. The chain recombines TRBV6-4 with TRBJ2-2; TRBD2 is a possible D gene (6 bases). The germline V gene has CDR1 MRHNA and CDR2 SNTAGT. The CDR3 runs 13 residues. V lost 4 bases and J lost 3, with 6 bases in between. CDR3 coding DNA: TGTGCCAGCAGTGCGGGGGACACCGGGGAGCTGTTTTTT. Residues: CASSAGDTGELFF.

The chain recombines TRBV7-2 with TRBJ1-1; the D is unclear. The CDR3 has 14 amino acids. The V end was cut by 2 bases, the J end by 1 base, with 8 bases between. Germline V lookup: CDR1 SGHTA, CDR2 FQGNSA. The CDR3 nucleotides are TGTGCCAGCAGCTTAACGTCAGGGAACACTGAAGCTTTCTTT. Its translation is CASSLTSGNTEAFF.

Only a few counts were recorded for this clone. V gene TRBV5-4 combines with J gene TRBJ2-3; 7 bases are a match to TRBD1. V lost 2 bases and J lost 0; bases outside the gene matches: 0. CDR1 is SGHNT, CDR2 YYREEE, per germline (reference sequence). The CDR3 sequence is 14 residues long. CDR3 in amino acids: CASSLQGSTDTQYF. The CDR3 nucleotides are TGTGCCAGCAGCTTACAGGGGAGCACAGATACGCAGTATTTT.

V and J are TRBV28 and TRBJ2-1; D unclear. CDR1 and CDR2 (germline): MDHEN, SYDVKM. CDR3 length: 11 amino acids. Trimming stripped 4 bases from V and 6 bases from J, with 4 bases between. CDR3 bases: TGTGCCAGCAGTTCTAGCAATGAGCAGTTCTTC. This codes for CASSSSNEQFF.

This chain uses TRBV6-5 with TRBJ1-5; 7 bases align to TRBD1. J lost 7 bases, V lost 6 bases, and 9 bases had no gene match. The CDR3 has 14 amino acids. Germline CDR1 is MNHEY and CDR2 is SVGAGI. In nucleotides, the CDR3 is TGTGCCAGCAGCCGAGGACAGGAGAGCCAGCCCCAGCATTTT. Its protein is CASSRGQESQPQHF.

The gene calls are TRBV23-1 and TRBJ1-5; a possible D gene is TRBD1 (5 bases). TRBV23-1 is marked as an open reading frame, function uncertain. The V gene lost 3 bases and the J gene lost 1 base, with 16 bases spanning the gap. The CDR3 is 17 amino acids. The CDR3 loop is CASSHLRTQGSNQPQHF. CDR3 DNA: TGCGCCAGCAGTCACTTACGGACGCAGGGAAGCAATCAGCCCCAGCATTTT.

The chain is built from TRBV4-1 and TRBJ1-2; D is uncertain. V lost 6 bases and J 4 bases, leaving 18 bases between the germline ends. This CDR3 comprises 15 residues. Germline assignment: CDR1 MGHRA and CDR2 YSYEKL. The CDR3 bases are TGCGCCAGCAGTCCCATGGCTTCAAACCCCTATGGCTACACCTTC. Protein sequence: CASSPMASNPYGYTF.

This chain links TRBV7-9 with TRBJ1-1; 10 bases line up with TRBD1. The J segment lost 4 bases and the V segment lost 5 bases, leaving 4 bases of the junction unmatched. Germline CDR1 is SEHNR and CDR2 is FQNEAQ (reference sequence). CDR3 length: 14 amino acids. The CDR3 DNA is TGTGCCAGCAGCCGAGGACAGGGGGGCACTGAAGCTTTCTTT. Residues: CASSRGQGGTEAFF.

This clone has only one observation. V usage is TRBV5-6 and J usage is TRBJ2-1, with 14 nucleotides matching TRBD2. J gave up 4 bases and V 4 bases, and 4 bases lay outside the gene matches. The germline gives CDR1 SGHDT, CDR2 YYEEEE. This CDR3 has 16 amino acids. This CDR3 is CASSTGTSGRYNEQFF. The CDR3 nucleotides read TGTGCCAGCAGCACAGGGACTAGCGGGAGATACAATGAGCAGTTCTTC.

The chain carries TRBV19 and TRBJ2-1; 7 nucleotides align to TRBD2. This CDR3 spans 19 amino acids. The germline CDR1 and CDR2 sequences are LNHDA and SQIVND (reference sequence). J gave up 7 bases and V 5 bases, and 23 bases lay outside the gene matches. The CDR3 bases are TGTGCCAGTAGTTTCGGGACTCGAATAAATCCGGGGGGACTAAATGAGCAGTTCTTC. Translated, it gives CASSFGTRINPGGLNEQFF.

The V and J genes are TRBV9 and TRBJ2-5; 11 positions match TRBD2. Trimming cost V 1 base and J 5 bases; bases outside gene matches: 7. CDR3 length: 16 amino acids. CDR1 SGDLS and CDR2 YYNGEE come from the germline V gene. CDR3 in amino acids: CASSVSTSGVLETQYF. CDR3 in DNA: TGTGCCAGCAGCGTATCGACTAGCGGGGTCCTGGAGACCCAGTACTTC.

V is TRBV5-1 and J is TRBJ1-1; TRBD1 agrees at 8 bases. CDR1 SGHRS and CDR2 YFSETQ come from the germline V gene. The CDR3 totals 15 residues. The ends lost 4 bases at V and 1 base at J; junction bases unmatched: 6. As DNA, the CDR3 is TGCGCCAGCAGCCCCGGACAGGGTTGGAACACTGAAGCTTTCTTT. The encoded protein is CASSPGQGWNTEAFF.

In this sample, this clone turned up once. The V gene is TRBV7-6, the J gene TRBJ2-5; 11 nucleotides line up with TRBD2. CDR3 length: 16 residues. CDR1 is SGHVS and CDR2 is FNYEAQ in the germline V gene. Unmatched junction bases numbered 6, after V lost 1 base and J lost 5 bases. The CDR3, as DNA: TGTGCCAGCAGCTTAGGTCTAGCGGGAGGTGGGGAGACCCAGTACTTC. This translates into CASSLGLAGGGETQYF.

The chain combines TRBV4-1 with TRBJ2-1, with 14 bases that match TRBD2. The CDR3 length is 15 residues. The V gene end was trimmed by 4 bases and the J gene end by 5 bases; junction bases not matched to a gene: 1. Germline CDR1 MGHRA, CDR2 YSYEKL. DNA of the CDR3: TGCGCCAGCAGCCCGGGACTAGCGGGGGACAATGAGCAGTTCTTC. Translating gives CASSPGLAGDNEQFF.

The V gene is TRBV5-4, the J gene TRBJ1-6, with 10 bases fitting TRBD1. V gave up 0 bases and J gave up 4 bases; unmatched junction bases: 1. Germline V gene data show CDR1 as SGHNT and CDR2 as YYREEE (reference sequence). The CDR3 consists of 16 residues. CDR3 sequence reads: CASSLGQGAYNSPLHF. CDR3 in DNA: TGTGCCAGCAGCTTGGGACAGGGGGCGTATAATTCACCCCTCCACTTT.

This clone showed up just once. V usage is TRBV4-1 and J usage is TRBJ2-7, with TRBD2 matching 13 bases. This CDR3 spans 13 amino acids. Germline CDR1 is MGHRA and CDR2 is YSYEKL. V trimming: 3 bases; J trimming: 13 bases; junction bases outside the gene matches: 6. CDR3 DNA sequence: TGCGCCAGCAGCCAGGGGGGGACTAGCGGGGTATACTTC. Translating gives CASSQGGTSGVYF.

V is TRBV2 and J is TRBJ2-5; 11 bases line up with TRBD2. This CDR3 contains 15 residues. V lost 6 bases and J lost 3; bases outside the gene matches: 6. Germline V gene data show CDR1 as SNHLY and CDR2 as FYNNEI. This CDR3 is CASRSGSGREETQYF. The CDR3, as DNA: TGTGCCAGCAGAAGTGGTAGCGGGAGGGAAGAGACCCAGTACTTC.

The rearrangement links TRBV5-6 to TRBJ2-5; 8 bases align to TRBD2. The trim removed 5 bases at V and 9 bases at J, leaving 15 bases unmatched. Germline V gene sequence: CDR1 SGHDT, CDR2 YYEEEE. CDR3 size: 15 residues. The CDR3 sequence: CASRLGLASIGSQYF. The CDR3 DNA follows: TGTGCCAGCAGACTCGGACTAGCCTCCATAGGGTCCCAGTACTTC. Based on the CDR3 plus reference TRBV5-6 and TRBJ2-5, the full variable domain is DAGVTQSPTHLIKTRGQQVTLRCSPKSGHDTVSWYQQALGQGPQFIFQYYEEEERQRGNFPDRFSGHQFPNYSSELNVNALLLGDSALYLCASRLGLASIGSQYFGPGTRLLVL.

This chain links TRBV25-1 with TRBJ1-5; no reliable D call. In germline, CDR1 is MGHDK, CDR2 SYGVNS. The V gene lost 5 bases and the J gene lost 0 bases, with 8 bases spanning the gap. The CDR3 sequence is 14 residues long. DNA of the CDR3: TGTGCCAGCAGTAACTTTGATAGCAATCAGCCCCAGCATTTT. It codes for CASSNFDSNQPQHF.

In regard to this clone: The junction departs from germline at one end; a sequencing error may be responsible. The V and J genes are TRBV7-7 and TRBJ1-1; 7 bases are a match to TRBD1. Germline loops: CDR1 SSHAT, CDR2 FNYEAQ (reference sequence). This CDR3 spans 13 amino acids. The CDR3 spells CASSPRTGEKAFF. CDR3 bases: TGTGCTAGCAGCCCAAGAACAGGGGAAAAGGCTTTCTTT.

The chain carries TRBV19 and TRBJ1-4; a possible D gene is TRBD1 (5 bases). Germline CDR1 LNHDA, CDR2 SQIVND (reference sequence). This CDR3 is 13 amino acids long. Trimming stripped 10 bases from V and 8 bases from J, with 17 bases between. CDR3: CATGREGYEKLFF. The CDR3 region has the DNA TGTGCCACGGGACGGGAGGGGTACGAAAAACTGTTTTTT.

The CDR3 region is CASSLTSGAYNEQFF. In DNA form, the CDR3 reads TGTGCCAGCAGCTTAACTAGCGGGGCATACAATGAGCAGTTCTTC. V gene TRBV7-2 combines with J gene TRBJ2-1, with 10 bases matching TRBD2. The germline V gene has CDR1 SGHTA and CDR2 FQGNSA. The CDR3 covers 15 residues. V lost 2 bases, J lost 4 bases, and 2 bases stayed unmatched.

The rearrangement links TRBV19 to TRBJ2-1; 10 bases line up with TRBD2. Per the germline V gene, CDR1 is LNHDA and CDR2 is SQIVND (reference sequence). The CDR3 sequence is 13 residues long. V was pared by 8 bases and J by 4 bases, with 2 bases of the junction left unmatched. CDR3 residues: CASSSGRYNEQFF. The CDR3 DNA follows: TGTGCCAGTTCTAGCGGGAGATACAATGAGCAGTTCTTC.

This chain uses TRBV5-1 with TRBJ2-1; 7 bases are shared with TRBD2. From germline, CDR1 is SGHRS and CDR2 YFSETQ. V shed 6 bases and J 1 base; nucleotides not matched to a gene: 10. This CDR3 is built from 16 residues. In DNA form, the CDR3 reads TGCGCCAGCACGGGGGGAGGCGGGGAATCCTACAATGAGCAGTTCTTC. It is translated as CASTGGGGESYNEQFF. The variable domain in full, with the rest retrieved from reference TRBV5-1 and TRBJ2-1, is KAGVTQTPRYLIKTRGQQVTLSCSPISGHRSVSWYQQTPGQGLQFLFEYFSETQRNKGNFPGRFSGRQFSNSRSEMNVSTLELGDSALYLCASTGGGGESYNEQFFGPGTRLTVL.

V gene TRBV18 combines with J gene TRBJ2-5; 7 bases map to TRBD2. V lost 1 base and J lost 5; bases outside the gene matches: 1. The CDR3 is made up of 13 amino acids. CDR1 and CDR2 from the germline V gene are KGHSH and LQKENI. DNA for the CDR3: TGTGCCAGCTCACCACAGGGAGGGGAGACCCAGTACTTC. It encodes CASSPQGGETQYF.

The chain links TRBV5-8 to TRBJ2-1; 9 bases fit TRBD2. The germline V gene has CDR1 SGHTS and CDR2 YDEGEE. V shed 5 bases and J 4 bases; nucleotides not matched to a gene: 16. The CDR3 sequence is 18 residues long. The CDR3 DNA reads TGTGCCAGCAGTTCGACGAGGCGTAGCGGGAGATCGTACAATGAGCAGTTCTTC. The encoded protein is CASSSTRRSGRSYNEQFF. The whole variable domain, filled in from reference TRBV5-8 and TRBJ2-1, reads EAGVTQSPTHLIKTRGQQATLRCSPISGHTSVYWYQQALGLGLQFLLWYDEGEERNRGNFPPRFSGRQFPNYSSELNVNALELEDSALYLCASSSTRRSGRSYNEQFFGPGTRLTVL.